The 29 T cell receptor beta chains below come from one sample, sequenced in a study of regulatory T cells in long-lasting Graves disease. Time point indicated: persistent/refractory GD, antithyroid drugs over 5 years with positive TRAb. The authors made the TCR library using RNA they extracted from PBMCs. CDR3-region Arm-PCR and iRepertoire HTBI primers produced the TCR beta libraries. MiXCR, run by TCRdb on the multiplex PCR reads, gives a single entry per CDR3 protein. The sample comprises some 340,000 distinct CDR3 sequences, more than 20% of which are singletons, and approximately 28% rests with the top ten. The sample in question was peripheral blood mononuclear cells (PBMCs), obtained when the disease was refractory, from a patient treated with antithyroid drugs. These receptors were taken from a woman in her thirties or forties with Graves disease.

This clonotype has only a few counts. This chain joins TRBV5-8 and TRBJ1-5; 11 bases fit TRBD1. The CDR3 covers 16 residues. Germline V CDR1 and CDR2: SGHTS, YDEGEE. The ends lost 5 bases at V and 6 bases at J; junction bases unmatched: 10. CDR3 sequence: CASRDGTGGMGQPQHF. DNA for the CDR3: TGTGCCAGCAGAGATGGGACAGGGGGTATGGGTCAGCCCCAGCATTTT.

The V and J genes are TRBV28 and TRBJ2-6, with D perhaps matching TRBD1 or TRBD2 (5 bases each). CDR1 and CDR2 (germline): MDHEN, SYDVKM. The CDR3 covers 16 residues. V was trimmed by 0 bases and J by 0 bases, leaving 6 bases between them. The CDR3 coding sequence is TGTGCCAGCAGTTTATGGGGGACCTCTGGGGCCAACGTCCTGACTTTC. Its translation is CASSLWGTSGANVLTF.

Worth noting for this clonotype: A read error may account for a junction end that differs from germline. The gene calls are TRBV4-2 and TRBJ2-7; 7 nucleotides agree with TRBD2. Germline assignment: CDR1 LGHNA and CDR2 YNFKEQ. CDR3 size: 14 residues. The CDR3 sequence is CASSQERTSYEQYF. CDR3 nucleotides: TGCGCCAGCAGCCAAGAACGGACTAGCTACGAGCAGTACTTC.

The V and J genes are TRBV11-2 and TRBJ2-4, with D tentatively TRBD1 or TRBD2 (7 bases each). The CDR3 contains 17 residues. Per germline, CDR1 SGHAT and CDR2 FQNNGV. V gave up 5 bases and J gave up 0 bases, with 17 bases separating them. The CDR3 protein is CASSTLRGGIAKNIQYF. For the CDR3, the DNA is TGTGCCAGCAGCACGCTCAGGGGGGGGATAGCCAAAAACATTCAGTACTTC.

A remark on this clonotype: A single base separates this from a much larger clone, so it may be a read error. The rearrangement uses TRBV12-3 or TRBV12-4 and TRBJ1-1; D gene unclear. The length of the CDR3 is 13 residues. This CDR3 is CASAPSLATEAFF. DNA of the CDR3: TGTGCTAGCGCGCCATCCCTGGCCACTGAAGCTTTCTTT.

For this clonotype: One end of the junction varies from germline; a read error may be responsible. V and J are TRBV2 and TRBJ1-2; 7 nucleotides agree with TRBD1. Germline CDR1 is SNHLY and CDR2 is FYNNEI. The CDR3 is 15 amino acids. The CDR3 nucleotides read TGTGCCAGCAGTGGGCGGGACAGATCAAACTATGGCTGCACCTTC. Its protein product is CASSGRDRSNYGCTF. The whole variable domain, filled in from reference TRBV2 and TRBJ1-2, reads EPEVTQTPSHQVTQMGQEVILRCVPISNHLYFYWYRQILGQKVEFLVSFYNNEISEKSEIFDDQFSVERPDGSNFTLKIRSTKLEDSAMYFCASSGRDRSNYGCTFGSGTRLTVV.

This clonotype was seen ten or more times. The V gene is TRBV27, the J gene TRBJ1-6; 7 bases map to TRBD1. Unmatched junction bases numbered 2, after V lost 2 bases and J lost 7 bases. The V gene's germline CDR1 is MNHEY and CDR2 SMNVEV (reference sequence). CDR3 length: 14 amino acids. For the CDR3, the DNA is TGTGCCAGCAGTTTACAAGGGGGCAATTCACCCCTCCACTTT. This translates into CASSLQGGNSPLHF.

The chain uses TRBV7-2 and TRBJ2-4; D not resolved. CDR1 is SGHTA, CDR2 FQGNSA, per germline. Trimming took 1 base from V and 1 from J, leaving 8 bases between them. The CDR3 contains 15 residues. This CDR3 reads CASSLEMWAKNIQYF. The CDR3, as DNA: TGTGCCAGCAGCTTAGAGATGTGGGCCAAAAACATTCAGTACTTC.

This clonotype was observed at least ten times. The V call is TRBV28, the J call TRBJ1-2, with TRBD1 matching over 7 bases. The germline V gene has CDR1 MDHEN and CDR2 SYDVKM. The CDR3 length is 14 residues. V lost 3 bases to trimming and J lost 3 bases; unmatched junction nucleotides: 4. The CDR3 bases are TGTGCCAGCAGTTTTTTAGGGGGCCACTATGGCTACACCTTC. Amino acids: CASSFLGGHYGYTF.

As regards this clonotype: A junction end diverges from the germline sequence, so it may reflect a read error. The chain links TRBV5-6 to TRBJ2-4, with 12 positions matching TRBD2. The CDR3 runs 16 residues. Germline V gives CDR1 SGHDT, CDR2 YYEEEE. In DNA, the CDR3 is TGTGCCAGCAGCTTGGGACTAGCGGGAGCCCAAAACATTCAGTACTTC. It yields the protein CASSLGLAGAQNIQYF.

This clonotype was observed many times. The V and J genes are TRBV28 and TRBJ2-5; 9 bases are shared with TRBD1. The CDR3 is made up of 17 amino acids. V trimming: 4 bases; J trimming: 4 bases; junction bases outside the gene matches: 13. Per germline, CDR1 MDHEN and CDR2 SYDVKM. The CDR3 region is CASSSSSGTGSRETQYF. The CDR3 nucleotides read TGTGCCAGCAGTTCGTCTTCCGGGACAGGGTCGAGAGAGACCCAGTACTTC.

This clonotype was seen at least ten times. The chain joins TRBV5-1 to TRBJ2-2; a weak D match, TRBD1 (6 bases). Germline CDR1 is SGHRS and CDR2 is YFSETQ. V lost 7 bases and J 2 bases, leaving 21 bases between the germline ends. The CDR3 consists of 17 residues. CDR3 sequence reads: CASSLGHRDVNTGELFF. For the CDR3, the DNA is TGCGCCAGCTCCCTAGGCCACAGGGACGTAAACACCGGGGAGCTGTTTTTT.

This clonotype has a count of ten or more. The rearrangement links TRBV28 to TRBJ1-6; D not certain. Trimming took 7 bases from V and 8 from J, leaving 12 bases between them. Germline V gene sequence: CDR1 MDHEN, CDR2 SYDVKM. The CDR3 is made up of 13 amino acids. The CDR3 nucleotides are TGTGCCAGCATCCGGCAGCGGGATTCACCCCTCCACTTT. Its translation is CASIRQRDSPLHF.

This clonotype was counted ten times or more. CDR3 sequence reads: CASSLDSANSPLHF. The CDR3 DNA sequence: TGTGCCAGCAGTCTGGACAGTGCTAATTCACCCCTCCACTTT. V is TRBV28 and J is TRBJ1-6, with a tentative D call TRBD1 (6 bases). The germline V gene encodes CDR1 MDHEN and CDR2 SYDVKM. The CDR3 is made up of 14 amino acids. V was cut by 5 bases and J by 6 bases, with 11 bases left in between.

This clonotype appeared many times. The chain's CDR3 is CSASFQGGNQPQHF. The CDR3 DNA reads TGCAGTGCTAGTTTCCAGGGCGGCAATCAGCCCCAGCATTTT. The chain joins TRBV20-1 to TRBJ1-5, with D possibly being TRBD1 (5 bases). Germline V gives CDR1 DFQATT, CDR2 SNEGSKA (reference sequence). Trimming took 3 bases from V and 2 from J, leaving 11 bases between them. The CDR3 extends over 14 amino acids.

The V and J genes are TRBV6-1 and TRBJ1-3; D remains ambiguous. V lost 6 bases and J 0 bases, leaving 15 bases between the germline ends. The CDR3 loop spans 16 amino acids. Germline V gives CDR1 MNHNS, CDR2 SASEGT. The CDR3 nucleotides are TGTGCCAGCAGAACAAAAACTGTTTACTCTGGAAACACCATATATTTT. Translation gives CASRTKTVYSGNTIYF.

The sample holds many counts of this clonotype. The chain joins TRBV7-3 to TRBJ2-3, with 9 bases matching TRBD1. The CDR3 runs 14 residues. The germline V gene encodes CDR1 SGHTA and CDR2 FQGTGA. The junction had 6 bases not matched to a gene; V was cut back by 5 bases and J by 6 bases. CDR3: CASSPGQGEDTQYF. CDR3 coding DNA: TGTGCCAGCAGCCCGGGACAGGGCGAGGATACGCAGTATTTT. The full variable domain, completed using reference TRBV7-3 and TRBJ2-3, is GAGVSQTPSNKVTEKGKYVELRCDPISGHTALYWYRQSLGQGPEFLIYFQGTGAADDSGLPNDRFFAVRPEGSVSTLKIQRTERGDSAVYLCASSPGQGEDTQYFGPGTRLTVL.

Ten or more counts support this clonotype. The chain links TRBV20-1 to TRBJ1-1, with unresolved D. Trimming cost V 1 base and J 0 bases, with 15 bases left between them. The CDR3 contains 16 residues. CDR1 is DFQATT and CDR2 is SNEGSKA in the germline V gene (reference sequence). This CDR3 reads CSARAIQTKVNTEAFF. The CDR3 nucleotides are TGCAGTGCTAGAGCCATACAGACCAAGGTGAACACTGAAGCTTTCTTT.

Details on this clonotype: A read error may account for a junction end that differs from germline. This chain uses TRBV7-3 with TRBJ1-5; a weak D match, TRBD1 (6 bases). Per germline, CDR1 SGHTA and CDR2 FQGTGA. CDR3 length: 15 amino acids. CDR3 coding DNA: TGCGCCAGCAGCCAAACTCTGACAGGTAATCAGCCCCAGCATTTT. It is translated as CASSQTLTGNQPQHF.

V and J are TRBV9 and TRBJ2-5; 12 nucleotides align to TRBD2. The CDR3 has 18 amino acids. J gave up 0 bases and V 0 bases, and 6 bases lay outside the gene matches. Germline V gives CDR1 SGDLS, CDR2 YYNGEE. CDR3: CASSVAGLAGPYQETQYF. CDR3 coding DNA: TGTGCCAGCAGCGTAGCTGGACTAGCGGGGCCGTACCAAGAGACCCAGTACTTC.

In its sample, this clonotype was seen many times. V gene TRBV20-1 combines with J gene TRBJ2-7, with D perhaps matching TRBD2 (5 bases). The CDR3 is made up of 12 amino acids. Germline V gene data show CDR1 as DFQATT and CDR2 as SNEGSKA (reference sequence). CDR3 sequence: CSVRRASYEQYF. In DNA form, the CDR3 reads TGCAGCGTGAGGCGGGCTTCCTACGAGCAGTACTTC.

This clonotype was recorded at least ten times. The J gene is TRBJ1-1, the V gene TRBV2, with D hard to call. Germline CDR1 SNHLY, CDR2 FYNNEI. V shed 4 bases and J shed 3 bases, with 9 bases lying between them. The CDR3 is 13 residues long. The CDR3 sequence is CASSVGMYTEAFF. The CDR3 bases are TGTGCCAGCAGTGTGGGGATGTACACTGAAGCTTTCTTT.

Ten or more counts support this clonotype. The gene calls are TRBV28 and TRBJ1-4, with D perhaps matching TRBD1 (6 bases). The CDR3 has 15 amino acids. CDR1 and CDR2 (germline): MDHEN, SYDVKM. Trimming cost V 4 bases and J 5 bases, with 14 bases left between them. In nucleotides, the CDR3 is TGTGCCAGCAGTTCCGGGGGCGGAAACAATGAAAAACTGTTTTTT. It codes for CASSSGGGNNEKLFF. Complete variable domain (other parts from reference TRBV28 and TRBJ1-4): DVKVTQSSRYLVKRTGEKVFLECVQDMDHENMFWYRQDPGLGLRLIYFSYDVKMKEKGDIPEGYSVSREKKERFSLILESASTNQTSMYLCASSSGGGNNEKLFFGSGTQLSVL.

The chain joins TRBV6-2 or TRBV6-3 to TRBJ2-7; D unclear. Trimming took off 2 bases at V and 1 base at J, with 9 bases between the two ends. Germline V CDR1 and CDR2: MNHEY, SVGEGT. The CDR3 sequence is 14 residues long. The CDR3 DNA follows: TGTGCCAGCAGTTACCCGACTGATTCCTACGAGCAGTACTTC. Its translation is CASSYPTDSYEQYF.

This clonotype was observed a handful of times. CDR3 protein: CASSVGGLAGGPNTGELFF. CDR3 DNA sequence: TGTGCCAGCAGCGTAGGGGGCCTAGCGGGAGGTCCGAACACCGGGGAGCTGTTTTTT. The V and J genes are TRBV11-3 and TRBJ2-2; TRBD2 aligns across 11 bases. V lost 5 bases, J lost 0 bases, and 11 bases stayed unmatched. The CDR3 extends over 19 amino acids. Germline V gene lookup returns CDR1 SGHNT and CDR2 YENEEA.

This clonotype was seen at least ten times. V is TRBV27 and J is TRBJ2-5; no clear D gene. The CDR3 runs to 13 residues. V gave up 8 bases and J gave up 1 base, with 11 bases separating them. CDR1 MNHEY and CDR2 SMNVEV come from the germline V gene (reference sequence). CDR3 in DNA: TGTGCCAGCGTTGGTCACCTCCAAGAGACCCAGTACTTC. Its protein product is CASVGHLQETQYF.

In this sample, this clonotype turned up many times. The CDR3 DNA sequence: TGTGCCAGCAGTTTATTTACTAGCGGAACCGGGGAGCTGTTTTTT. The encoded protein is CASSLFTSGTGELFF. The rearrangement joins TRBV27 to TRBJ2-2; TRBD2 matches at 8 bases. The CDR3 sequence is 15 residues long. J lost 5 bases, V lost 1 base, and 3 bases had no gene match. CDR1 is MNHEY and CDR2 is SMNVEV in the germline V gene (reference sequence).

Details on this clonotype: A single base separates this from a much larger clone, so it may be a read error. V usage is TRBV11-2 and J usage is TRBJ2-7; D not resolved. Per the germline V gene, CDR1 is SGHAT and CDR2 is FQNNGV. V lost 5 bases to trimming and J lost 6 bases, with 11 bases between them. This CDR3 is 12 amino acids long. In nucleotides, the CDR3 is TGTGCCAGCAGCCATACGGCCTGCGAGCAGTACTTC. Protein: CASSHTACEQYF.

A remark on this clonotype: One base away lies a much larger clone, so this may be a sequencing read error. This rearrangement joins TRBV27 to TRBJ1-5; D gene uncertain. Trimming stripped 8 bases from V and 2 bases from J, with 16 bases between. CDR1 MNHEY and CDR2 SMNVEV come from the germline V gene (reference sequence). The CDR3 loop spans 15 amino acids. DNA for the CDR3: TGTGCCAGCGGCGATGACCAACATGGCAATCAGCCCCAGCATTTT. Encoded protein: CASGDDQHGNQPQHF.